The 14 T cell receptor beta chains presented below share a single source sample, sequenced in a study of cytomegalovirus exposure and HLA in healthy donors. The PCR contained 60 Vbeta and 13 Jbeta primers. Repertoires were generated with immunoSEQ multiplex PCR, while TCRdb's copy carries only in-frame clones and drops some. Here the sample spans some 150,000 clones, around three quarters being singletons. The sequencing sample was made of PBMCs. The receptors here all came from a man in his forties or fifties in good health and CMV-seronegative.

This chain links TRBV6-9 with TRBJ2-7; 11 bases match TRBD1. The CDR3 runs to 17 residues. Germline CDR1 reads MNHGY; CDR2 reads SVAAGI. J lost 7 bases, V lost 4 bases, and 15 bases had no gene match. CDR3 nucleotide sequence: TGTGCCAGCAGTTCCCGCTGCCGCCGGGACAGGGGGTTGGAGCAGTACTTC. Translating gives CASSSRCRRDRGLEQYF.

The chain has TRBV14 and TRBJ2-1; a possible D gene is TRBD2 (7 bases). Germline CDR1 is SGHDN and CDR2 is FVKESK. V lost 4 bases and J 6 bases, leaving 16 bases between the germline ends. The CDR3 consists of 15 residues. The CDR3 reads CASSRGRGYGNEQFF. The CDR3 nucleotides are TGTGCCAGCAGCCGGGGGCGGGGGTATGGCAATGAGCAGTTCTTC.

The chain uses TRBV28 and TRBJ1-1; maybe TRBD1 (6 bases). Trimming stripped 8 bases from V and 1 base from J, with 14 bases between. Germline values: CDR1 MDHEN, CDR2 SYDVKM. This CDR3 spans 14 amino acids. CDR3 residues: CASGGGAANTEAFF. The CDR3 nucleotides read TGTGCCAGCGGTGGGGGGGCAGCGAACACTGAAGCTTTCTTT.

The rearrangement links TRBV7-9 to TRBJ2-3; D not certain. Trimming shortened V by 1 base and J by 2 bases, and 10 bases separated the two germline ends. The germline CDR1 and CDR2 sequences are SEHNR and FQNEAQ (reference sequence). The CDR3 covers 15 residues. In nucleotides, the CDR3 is TGTGCCAGCAGCTTAGTGAGTGAACTCACAGATACGCAGTATTTT. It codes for CASSLVSELTDTQYF.

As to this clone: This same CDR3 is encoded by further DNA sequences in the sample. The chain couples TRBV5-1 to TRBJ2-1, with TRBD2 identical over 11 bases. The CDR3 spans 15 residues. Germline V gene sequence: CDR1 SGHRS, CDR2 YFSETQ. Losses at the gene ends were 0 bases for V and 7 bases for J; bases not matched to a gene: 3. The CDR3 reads CASSLGLAGLNEQFF. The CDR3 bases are TGCGCCAGCAGCTTGGGACTAGCGGGGTTAAATGAGCAGTTCTTC.

CDR3 DNA: TGTGCCAGCAGTTTACGGCCTCCAGGGTCTGGAAACACCATATATTTT. Translating it yields CASSLRPPGSGNTIYF. The V and J genes are TRBV28 and TRBJ1-3; a possible D gene is TRBD1 (5 bases). The V and J ends lost 2 bases and 1 base respectively, with 12 bases between them. From germline, CDR1 is MDHEN and CDR2 SYDVKM. The CDR3 spans 16 residues.

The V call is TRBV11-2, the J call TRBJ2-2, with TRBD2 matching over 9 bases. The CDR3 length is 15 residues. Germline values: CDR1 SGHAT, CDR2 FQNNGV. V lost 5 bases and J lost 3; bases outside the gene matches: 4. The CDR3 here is CASSRGLAYTGELFF. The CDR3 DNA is TGTGCCAGCAGCCGGGGACTAGCATACACCGGGGAGCTGTTTTTT.

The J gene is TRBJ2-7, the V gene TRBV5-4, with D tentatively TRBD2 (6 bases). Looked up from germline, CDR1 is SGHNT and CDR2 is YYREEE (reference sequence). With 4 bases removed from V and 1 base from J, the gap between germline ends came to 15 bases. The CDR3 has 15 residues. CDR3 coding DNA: TGTGCCAGCAGCGGAAGTAGCGGATTGTCCTACGAGCAGTACTTC. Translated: CASSGSSGLSYEQYF.

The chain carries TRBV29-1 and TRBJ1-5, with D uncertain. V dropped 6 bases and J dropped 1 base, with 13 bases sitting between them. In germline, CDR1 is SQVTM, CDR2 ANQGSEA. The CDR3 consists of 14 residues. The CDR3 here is CSVREEGSNQPQHF. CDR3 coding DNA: TGCAGCGTCCGAGAGGAAGGAAGCAATCAGCCCCAGCATTTT. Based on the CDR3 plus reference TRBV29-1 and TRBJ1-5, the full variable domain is SAVISQKPSRDICQRGTSLTIQCQVDSQVTMMFWYRQQPGQSLTLIATANQGSEATYESGFVIDKFPISRPNLTFSTLTVSNMSPEDSSIYLCSVREEGSNQPQHFGDGTRLSIL.

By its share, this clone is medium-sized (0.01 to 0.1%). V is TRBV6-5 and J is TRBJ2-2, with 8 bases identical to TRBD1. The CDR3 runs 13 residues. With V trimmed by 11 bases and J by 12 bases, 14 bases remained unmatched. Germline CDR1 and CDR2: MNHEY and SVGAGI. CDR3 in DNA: TGTGCCTCCTCACAGGGGGAAACACATAAGCTGTTTTTT. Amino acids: CASSQGETHKLFF.

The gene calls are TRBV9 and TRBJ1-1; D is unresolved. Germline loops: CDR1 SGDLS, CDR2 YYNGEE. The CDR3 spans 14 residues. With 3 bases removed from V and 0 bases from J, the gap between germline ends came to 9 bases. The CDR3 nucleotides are TGTGCCAGCAGCGGCCAACTTTTGAACACTGAAGCTTTCTTT. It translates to CASSGQLLNTEAFF. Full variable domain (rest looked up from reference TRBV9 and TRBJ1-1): DSGVTQTPKHLITATGQRVTLRCSPRSGDLSVYWYQQSLDQGLQFLIQYYNGEERAKGNILERFSAQQFPDLHSELNLSSLELGDSALYFCASSGQLLNTEAFFGQGTRLTVV.

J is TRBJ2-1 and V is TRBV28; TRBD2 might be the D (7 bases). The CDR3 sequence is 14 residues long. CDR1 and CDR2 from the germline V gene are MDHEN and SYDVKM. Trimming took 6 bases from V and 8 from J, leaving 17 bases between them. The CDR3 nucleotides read TGTGCCAGCAGGCAAAGGGGGGGGATCGATGAGCAGTTCTTC. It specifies CASRQRGGIDEQFF.

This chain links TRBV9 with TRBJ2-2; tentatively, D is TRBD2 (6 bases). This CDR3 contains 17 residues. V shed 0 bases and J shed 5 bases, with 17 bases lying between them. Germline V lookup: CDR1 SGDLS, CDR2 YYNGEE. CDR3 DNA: TGTGCCAGCAGCGTAGGTAGCGGCTTCTTGGGAACCGGGGAGCTGTTTTTT. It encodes CASSVGSGFLGTGELFF.

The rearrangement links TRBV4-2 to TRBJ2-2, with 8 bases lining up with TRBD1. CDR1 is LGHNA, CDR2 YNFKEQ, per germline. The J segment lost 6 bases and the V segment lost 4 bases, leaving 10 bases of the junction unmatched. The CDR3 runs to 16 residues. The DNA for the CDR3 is TGTGCCAGCAGCCCGAGGTGGCAGGGGGCGGCCGGGGAGCTGTTTTTT. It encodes CASSPRWQGAAGELFF.